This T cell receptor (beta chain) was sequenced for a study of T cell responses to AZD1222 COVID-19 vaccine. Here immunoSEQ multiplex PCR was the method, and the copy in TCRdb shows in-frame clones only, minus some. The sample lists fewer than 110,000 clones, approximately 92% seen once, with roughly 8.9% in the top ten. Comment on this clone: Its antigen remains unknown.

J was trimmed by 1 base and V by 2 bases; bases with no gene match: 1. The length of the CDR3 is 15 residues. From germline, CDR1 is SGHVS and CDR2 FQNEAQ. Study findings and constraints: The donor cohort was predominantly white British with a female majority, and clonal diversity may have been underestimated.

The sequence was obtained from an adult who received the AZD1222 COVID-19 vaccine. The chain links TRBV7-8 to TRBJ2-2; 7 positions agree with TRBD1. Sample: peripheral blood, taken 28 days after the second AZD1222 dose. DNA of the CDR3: TGTGCCAGCAGCTTAACAGGGGTGAACACCGGGGAGCTGTTTTTT. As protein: CASSLTGVNTGELFF.